A selection of T cell receptor beta chains follows, all from one sample in a study of PD-1 blockade in mismatch repair-deficient tumors. Method: immunoSEQ multiplex PCR; TCRdb's copy keeps in-frame clones and lacks some. The sample consists of roughly 25,000 clones, about 83% of them appearing once. The input for sequencing was peripheral blood, taken 12 weeks after starting pembrolizumab. These receptors originate from an adult with mismatch repair-deficient cancer. Each CDR3 is given with its conserved first and last residue. D genes are given only for firm matches. Size tells how often a clone was seen (once, few, many) or the class of an expanded clone, and some rows leave it out.

abundance,d_gene,j_gene,v_gene,CDR3nt,CDR3aa
NA,NA,TRBJ2-3,TRBV5-1,TGCGCCAGCAGCCAGCGGACCGTTAGCACAGATACGCAGTATTTT,CASSQRTVSTDTQYF
NA,TRBD1,TRBJ2-3,TRBV2,TGTGCCAGCAGTGACGGGACAGGGGCCGCAGATACGCAGTATTTT,CASSDGTGAADTQYF
NA,NA,TRBJ1-2,TRBV4-2,TGTGCCAGCAGCCAGGATATGGGGGGTAATGGCTACACCTTC,CASSQDMGGNGYTF
NA,NA,TRBJ2-7,TRBV21-1,TGTGCCAGCAGCGACTTACAGGGGACACTCTACGAGCAGTACTTC,CASSDLQGTLYEQYF
NA,NA,TRBJ2-5,TRBV19,TGTGCCAGTAGTATCGCGGGGGCTAAAGAGACCCAGTACTTC,CASSIAGAKETQYF
few,NA,TRBJ1-4,TRBV7-9,TGTGCCAGCAGCCCACCCGGGACAACATATGAAAAACTGTTTTTT,CASSPPGTTYEKLFF
NA,TRBD2,TRBJ2-1,TRBV30,TGTGCCTGGAAGCCTAGCGGCGGCTACAATGAGCAGTTCTTC,CAWKPSGGYNEQFF
NA,NA,TRBJ2-7,TRBV6-1,TGTGCCAGCAGTTTCCGGGCTAGTGGCTACGAGCAGTACTTC,CASSFRASGYEQYF
NA,TRBD2,TRBJ2-7,TRBV6-9,TGTGCCAGCACCCGATCCGGGACTAATTTGTTGGAGCAGTACTTC,CASTRSGTNLLEQYF
NA,NA,TRBJ2-5,TRBV18,TGTGCCAGCTCACCACGTTCCTATCAAGAGACCCAGTACTTC,CASSPRSYQETQYF
NA,NA,TRBJ2-1,TRBV2,TGTGCCAGCAGTGAGCGGGCTTTCTCCTACAATGAGCAGTTCTTC,CASSERAFSYNEQFF
NA,TRBD2,TRBJ2-3,TRBV6-4,TGTGCCAGCAGCCCTCTAGCGGGAGGGTCAGATACGCAGTATTTT,CASSPLAGGSDTQYF
NA,NA,TRBJ1-2,TRBV4-1,TGCGCCAGCAGCCACAGGGATAACTATGGCTACACCTTC,CASSHRDNYGYTF
NA,NA,TRBJ2-3,TRBV7-7,TGTGCCAGCAGCTTAGCAGGGACCCGCACAGATACGCAGTATTTT,CASSLAGTRTDTQYF
NA,TRBD2,TRBJ2-1,TRBV12-5,TGTGCTAGCCTTACCACTAGCGGGACCTACAATGAGCAGTTCTTC,CASLTTSGTYNEQFF
NA,NA,TRBJ2-1,TRBV5-4,TGTGCCAGCAGCTTGGAGGTTTGGGATAATGAGCAGTTCTTC,CASSLEVWDNEQFF
NA,NA,TRBJ1-3,TRBV7-9,TGTGCCAGCAGCCCGTCAGGGATTGGAAACACCATATATTTT,CASSPSGIGNTIYF
NA,NA,TRBJ1-4,TRBV30,TGTGCCTGGAGTGTAAAGGGGTTTGCAACTAATGAAAAACTGTTTTTT,CAWSVKGFATNEKLFF
few,NA,TRBJ2-2,TRBV7-9,TGTGCCAGCAGCTTAAGTCGTAGTGGCGACGGTTACACCGGGGAGCTGTTTTTT,CASSLSRSGDGYTGELFF
NA,TRBD2,TRBJ2-2,TRBV10-1,TGCGCCAGCAGTGAGTCGAATCTAGCGGGAGCCACCGGGGAGCTGTTTTTT,CASSESNLAGATGELFF
NA,TRBD2,TRBJ2-2,TRBV19,TGTGCCAGTAGTCTTAGCGGGAGAGGCACCGGGGAGCTGTTTTTT,CASSLSGRGTGELFF
NA,NA,TRBJ2-1,TRBV10-3,TGTGCCATCAAGGGCCCGGGGCGGCCCTACAATGAGCAGTTCTTC,CAIKGPGRPYNEQFF
once,TRBD2,TRBJ2-6,TRBV28,TGTGCCAGCGCGGGGGGCGGTGGGGCCAACGTCCTGACTTTC,CASAGGGGANVLTF
NA,NA,TRBJ2-3,TRBV12-5,TGTGCTAGTGGTTCGGGGTCGGGGAGAGCCAGGAGCACAGATACGCAGTATTTT,CASGSGSGRARSTDTQYF
NA,TRBD2,TRBJ2-2,TRBV9,TGTGCCAGCAGCACGGGACTAGCGGGAGTTACCGGGGAGCTGTTTTTT,CASSTGLAGVTGELFF
NA,TRBD1,TRBJ2-7,TRBV18,TGTGCCAGCTCCGGGACAGGGATCTACGAGCAGTACTTC,CASSGTGIYEQYF
NA,NA,TRBJ1-2,TRBV6-1,TGTGCCAGCAGTGATCAGTCGTACAGCCACTATGGCTACACCTTC,CASSDQSYSHYGYTF
once,TRBD2,TRBJ2-5,TRBV5-6,TGTGCCAGCAGCCAAACTAGCGGGACTGAGACCCAGTACTTC,CASSQTSGTETQYF
once,NA,TRBJ2-7,TRBV5-4,TGTGCCAGCAGCTTGGGGGGCAGGGCTCGGGAGCAGTACTTC,CASSLGGRAREQYF
NA,NA,TRBJ2-7,TRBV6-5,TGTGCCAGCAGTTACTCGAGTGGTTCAGGACTCTACGAGCAGTACTTC,CASSYSSGSGLYEQYF
NA,NA,TRBJ2-1,TRBV18,TGTGCCAGCTCACCACCGGGGGGAGGCGATGAGCAGTTCTTC,CASSPPGGGDEQFF
NA,NA,TRBJ2-1,TRBV6-6,TGTGCCAGCACCCTTTCGGGAGCAACCTACAATGAGCAGTTCTTC,CASTLSGATYNEQFF
few,NA,TRBJ1-2,TRBV5-1,TGCGCCAGCAGCATTGTCGGAGGGAGTAATGTTGGCTACACCTTC,CASSIVGGSNVGYTF
NA,NA,TRBJ1-1,TRBV11-2,TGTGCCAGCAGCTTAGATGTGATAGTCTTT,CASSLDVIVF
NA,NA,TRBJ1-3,TRBV19,TGTGCCAGTAAGGGCTCTGGAAACACCATATATTTT,CASKGSGNTIYF
once,TRBD2,TRBJ2-3,TRBV29-1,TGCAGCGTTGAAGATGGGCTAGCGGGAGCAGATACGCAGTATTTT,CSVEDGLAGADTQYF
NA,TRBD1,TRBJ1-1,TRBV7-9,TGTGCCAGCAGCCACGGACAGGAGAACACTGAAGCTTTCTTT,CASSHGQENTEAFF
few,TRBD2,TRBJ2-7,TRBV5-4,TGTGCCAGCAGCTGGGCTAGCGGGAGGGGCGAGCAGTACTTC,CASSWASGRGEQYF
NA,NA,TRBJ2-7,TRBV4-1,TGCGCCAGCAGCCAAGATTCATTTTATTCCGGGAGTTTTAACGAGCAGTACTTC,CASSQDSFYSGSFNEQYF
NA,TRBD2,TRBJ2-1,TRBV7-9,TGTGCCAGCAGCCCAAGGACTAGCGGGAGGTTAGTTCCCTACAATGAGCAGTTCTTC,CASSPRTSGRLVPYNEQFF
few,NA,TRBJ1-4,TRBV19,TGTGCCAGTAGTATTGCCCGGACCCCTAATGAAAAACTGTTTTTT,CASSIARTPNEKLFF
once,NA,TRBJ2-3,TRBV2,TGTGCCAGCAGTGACGGGGGCAGGGTCTCGAGCACAGATACGCAGTATTTT,CASSDGGRVSSTDTQYF
NA,NA,TRBJ2-3,TRBV7-3,TGTGCCAGCAGCTTACCGGGCCCGGCTGATACGCAGTATTTT,CASSLPGPADTQYF
NA,TRBD2,TRBJ2-5,TRBV27,TGTGCCAGCAGTGTGACTAGCGAGGCGACCCAGTACTTC,CASSVTSEATQYF
NA,NA,TRBJ1-4,TRBV4-1,TGCGCCAGCAGTCCCCGCCCCCTTGCAACTAATGAAAAACTGTTTTTT,CASSPRPLATNEKLFF
NA,NA,TRBJ1-1,TRBV19,TGTGCCAGTAGTATATCAGCCGGGCTTGGCACTGAAGCTTTCTTT,CASSISAGLGTEAFF
once,NA,TRBJ2-5,TRBV6-5,TGTGCCAGCAGTTACTCATCCGCGACCAAGAGCCAGTACTTC,CASSYSSATKSQYF
NA,NA,TRBJ2-5,TRBV7-9,TGTGCCAGCAGCCTCCCGACCAACGGCGGAGAGACCCAGTACTTC,CASSLPTNGGETQYF
few,NA,TRBJ1-5,TRBV2,TGTGCCAGCAGTGAGGGGGTAGGGAATCAGCCCCAGCATTTT,CASSEGVGNQPQHF
NA,NA,TRBJ2-7,TRBV11-2,TGTGCCAGCAGCCTTCGGACAGCTTCCTACGAGCAGTACTTC,CASSLRTASYEQYF
few,NA,TRBJ2-1,TRBV9,TGTGCCAGCAGCCCGACGGACAGCTACAATGAGCAGTTCTTC,CASSPTDSYNEQFF
NA,TRBD1,TRBJ2-2,TRBV19,TGTGCCAGTAGTATATGGGACAGAACCGGGGAGCTGTTTTTT,CASSIWDRTGELFF
once,NA,TRBJ2-1,TRBV7-9,TGTGCCAGCAGCCCTCTTGTAGGCGGCGTTGTAACTGAGCAGTTCTTC,CASSPLVGGVVTEQFF
NA,TRBD2,TRBJ2-7,TRBV7-9,TGTGCCAGTGTACCGAGCGGGGGTGGTGACTACGAGCAGTACTTC,CASVPSGGGDYEQYF
few,TRBD2,TRBJ2-3,TRBV5-4,TGTGCCAGCAGCTCATATCACTTCCGACTAGCGGGGTCGGCAGATACGCAGTATTTT,CASSSYHFRLAGSADTQYF
NA,TRBD1,TRBJ2-7,TRBV15,TGTGCCACCAGCAGAGACAGGGGGCCCTACGAGCAGTACTTC,CATSRDRGPYEQYF
NA,NA,TRBJ2-6,TRBV6-4,TGTGCCAGCAGTTCTACCCCATCTGGGGCCAACGTCCTGACTTTC,CASSSTPSGANVLTF
NA,NA,TRBJ2-3,TRBV5-1,TGCGCCAGCAGCTTCGTGCGGGACGGTAGCACAGATACGCAGTATTTT,CASSFVRDGSTDTQYF